Listed here are 32 T cell receptor beta chains from one sample, sequenced in a study of control samples from healthy donors and cancer patients. Here immunoSEQ multiplex PCR was the method, and the copy in TCRdb shows in-frame clones only, minus some. Here the sample spans about 85,000 clones, roughly nine tenths being singletons. Sequences were obtained from blood. The receptors were gathered from an older woman in good health.

This chain's CDR3 is CASSWDRAAGYTF. Written as DNA, the CDR3 is TGTGCCAGCAGCTGGGACAGGGCCGCCGGCTACACCTTC. The chain uses TRBV11-3 and TRBJ1-2; 9 bases match TRBD1. Germline V gene lookup returns CDR1 SGHNT and CDR2 YENEEA. Trimming took 4 bases from V and 8 from J; bases not matched to a gene: 5. This CDR3 has 13 amino acids.

The V and J genes are TRBV10-3 and TRBJ1-1; 8 bases are shared with TRBD1. V trimming: 3 bases; J trimming: 10 bases; junction bases outside the gene matches: 10. Germline V gene data show CDR1 as ENHRY and CDR2 as SYGVKD. The CDR3 covers 14 residues. The CDR3 spells CAISDSGGVLGAFF. CDR3 in DNA: TGTGCCATCAGTGACTCAGGGGGCGTATTAGGAGCTTTCTTT.

The chain carries TRBV5-4 and TRBJ1-2, with D maybe TRBD1 (5 bases). The germline V gene encodes CDR1 SGHNT and CDR2 YYREEE (reference sequence). The CDR3 extends over 14 amino acids. Trimming removed 4 bases at V and 4 bases at J, with 14 bases between. Here the CDR3 reads CASSKDKDLYGYTF. Here the CDR3 DNA reads TGTGCCAGCAGCAAGGACAAGGACCTCTATGGCTACACCTTC. Drawing the rest from reference TRBV5-4 and TRBJ1-2, the complete variable domain is ETGVTQSPTHLIKTRGQQVTLRCSSQSGHNTVSWYQQALGQGPQFIFQYYREEENGRGNFPPRFSGLQFPNYSSELNVNALELDDSALYLCASSKDKDLYGYTFGSGTRLTVV.

This CDR3 reads CASSLPIRGGQETQYF. The CDR3 DNA sequence: TGTGCCAGCAGCCTACCTATTCGGGGGGGGCAGGAGACCCAGTACTTC. This chain joins TRBV7-8 and TRBJ2-5; the match to TRBD2 covers 8 bases. Germline V gene sequence: CDR1 SGHVS, CDR2 FQNEAQ. V shed 5 bases, J shed 5 bases, and the junction held 13 bases outside the gene matches. The CDR3 runs to 16 residues.

The chain is built from TRBV18 and TRBJ2-5; 7 positions agree with TRBD2. The CDR3 runs to 15 residues. Germline V gene lookup returns CDR1 KGHSH and CDR2 LQKENI. Trimming took 1 base from V and 5 from J; bases not matched to a gene: 7. DNA of the CDR3: TGTGCCAGCTCACCACTCGTAACGGGGGGTGAGACCCAGTACTTC. Its protein product is CASSPLVTGGETQYF.

This chain connects TRBV6-5 to TRBJ2-4; D is ambiguous. V lost 6 bases, J lost 4 bases, and 4 bases lay in between. Germline CDR1 MNHEY, CDR2 SVGAGI. This CDR3 is built from 11 residues. The CDR3 DNA reads TGTGCCAGCAGCTTAAAAAACATTCAGTACTTC. Protein: CASSLKNIQYF.

The count of this clone is one. The CDR3 is CASSARQRPEAFF. CDR3 sequence (DNA): TGTGCCAGCAGTGCACGACAGCGCCCTGAAGCTTTCTTT. The V and J genes are TRBV2 and TRBJ1-1; tentatively, D is TRBD1 (5 bases). There are 13 residues in the CDR3. The V end was cut by 4 bases, the J end by 6 bases, with 12 bases between. In germline, CDR1 is SNHLY, CDR2 FYNNEI.

The chain recombines TRBV11-2 with TRBJ2-5; a weak D match, TRBD2 (6 bases). V dropped 3 bases and J dropped 6 bases, with 11 bases sitting between them. Germline V gives CDR1 SGHAT, CDR2 FQNNGV. This CDR3 is 13 amino acids long. The CDR3 nucleotides are TGTGCCAGCAGCTTGCGGGACCGCCAGACCCAGTACTTC. This sequence encodes CASSLRDRQTQYF.

The rearrangement joins TRBV2 to TRBJ2-1; the D is unclear. This CDR3 has 15 amino acids. The V end lost 4 bases, the J end lost 0 bases, and 10 bases lay between the germline ends. Germline V CDR1 and CDR2: SNHLY, FYNNEI. The CDR3 loop is CASSAFANSYNEQFF. Written as DNA, the CDR3 is TGTGCCAGCAGTGCCTTTGCCAACTCCTACAATGAGCAGTTCTTC.

This rearrangement joins TRBV2 to TRBJ1-3; D gene ambiguous. The CDR3 extends over 12 amino acids. Trimming took 6 bases from V and 0 from J, leaving 3 bases between them. Germline V CDR1 and CDR2: SNHLY, FYNNEI. In DNA form, the CDR3 reads TGTGCCAGCAGCGCCTCTGGAAACACCATATATTTT. This codes for CASSASGNTIYF.

The rearrangement joins TRBV7-2 to TRBJ2-5; D unresolved. V lost 4 bases and J 2 bases, leaving 2 bases between the germline ends. Germline values: CDR1 SGHTA, CDR2 FQGNSA. The CDR3 is 11 residues long. CDR3 bases: TGTGCCAGCAGCTCACAAGAGACCCAGTACTTC. Translating gives CASSSQETQYF.

The V and J genes are TRBV7-4 and TRBJ1-5; TRBD1 agrees at 7 bases. Germline lookup yields CDR1 SGHVT and CDR2 SQSDAQ. The J segment lost 0 bases and the V segment lost 5 bases, leaving 10 bases of the junction unmatched. CDR3 length: 17 residues. CDR3 protein: CASSRRGTENSNQPQHF. The CDR3 DNA sequence: TGTGCCAGCAGCAGGAGAGGGACAGAGAATAGCAATCAGCCCCAGCATTTT.

The rearrangement uses TRBV5-1 and TRBJ1-1; D uncertain. The V end lost 5 bases, the J end lost 1 base, and 9 bases lay between the germline ends. CDR3 size: 13 residues. CDR1 and CDR2 from the germline V gene are SGHRS and YFSETQ. CDR3 coding DNA: TGCGCCAGCAGTTCTCACGGGAACACTGAAGCTTTCTTT. This codes for CASSSHGNTEAFF.

The J gene is TRBJ1-5, the V gene TRBV2; TRBD1 matches at 9 bases. V was clipped by 8 bases and J by 5 bases; unmatched bases: 10. The CDR3 has 15 amino acids. Germline lookup yields CDR1 SNHLY and CDR2 FYNNEI. CDR3 bases: TGTGCCAGCGGCAAGACAGGGGGAGGGGATCAGCCCCAGCATTTT. This encodes CASGKTGGGDQPQHF.

The DNA of the CDR3 is TGTGCCAGTAGCCTCTATAGCGGGTACAATGAGCAGTTCTTC. Its protein product is CASSLYSGYNEQFF. V is TRBV19 and J is TRBJ2-1; 7 nucleotides line up with TRBD2. Germline CDR1 LNHDA, CDR2 SQIVND (reference sequence). The CDR3 runs to 14 residues. The junction had 6 bases not matched to a gene; V was cut back by 6 bases and J by 4 bases.

V is TRBV18 and J is TRBJ2-2; TRBD2 agrees at 11 bases. CDR1 and CDR2 from the germline V gene are KGHSH and LQKENI. This CDR3 has 17 residues. Germline trimming cut 2 bases from V and 3 bases from J; bases unmatched to any gene: 5. CDR3 bases: TGTGCCAGCTCACCAATCACTAGCGGGAGCTACACCGGGGAGCTGTTTTTT. Translation gives CASSPITSGSYTGELFF.

The chain employs TRBV7-9 and TRBJ2-1; D possibly corresponds to TRBD1 (6 bases). CDR1 SEHNR and CDR2 FQNEAQ come from the germline V gene (reference sequence). V was shortened by 7 bases and J by 3 bases, with 19 bases between the two germline ends. The CDR3 loop spans 16 amino acids. The CDR3 nucleotides read TGTGCCAGCACCCACCCCGACAGGAAAGTCTACAATGAGCAGTTCTTC. It translates to CASTHPDRKVYNEQFF.

V gene TRBV5-1 combines with J gene TRBJ2-3, with 13 nucleotides matching TRBD2. The V gene's germline CDR1 is SGHRS and CDR2 YFSETQ. CDR3 size: 16 residues. With V trimmed by 0 bases and J by 4 bases, 2 bases remained unmatched. CDR3 coding DNA: TGCGCCAGCAGCTTGGGGACTAGCGGGGGCGCAGATACGCAGTATTTT. Protein sequence: CASSLGTSGGADTQYF.

This clone was observed once. The chain couples TRBV7-6 to TRBJ1-1; D is unclear. Germline V gene data show CDR1 as SGHVS and CDR2 as FNYEAQ. The CDR3 sequence is 14 residues long. V was shortened by 1 base and J by 4 bases, with 10 bases between the two germline ends. The DNA of the CDR3 is TGTGCCAGCAGCTTAGGAGAGGGTAGCACTGAAGCTTTCTTT. Amino acid sequence: CASSLGEGSTEAFF. The full variable domain, with the rest looked up from reference TRBV7-6 and TRBJ1-1, is GAGVSQSPRYKVTKRGQDVALRCDPISGHVSLYWYRQALGQGPEFLTYFNYEAQQDKSGLPNDRFSAERPEGSISTLTIQRTEQRDSAMYRCASSLGEGSTEAFFGQGTRLTVV.

This chain connects TRBV3-1 (or the pseudogene TRBV3-2) to TRBJ2-1; D may be TRBD2 (7 bases). V lost 4 bases, J lost 8 bases, and 15 bases lay in between. This CDR3 spans 14 amino acids. Germline CDR1 reads LGHDT; CDR2 reads YNNKEL (reference sequence). The CDR3 DNA is TGTGCCAGCAGCCTCGGAGGGGGGGGCGATGAGCAGTTCTTC. The encoded protein is CASSLGGGGDEQFF.

The chain carries TRBV5-1 and TRBJ2-1; 11 nucleotides agree with TRBD2. V was clipped by 3 bases and J by 10 bases; unmatched bases: 12. Germline loops: CDR1 SGHRS, CDR2 YFSETQ. The CDR3 consists of 16 residues. The CDR3 loop is CASSSEVLAGVKEQFF. For the CDR3, the DNA is TGCGCCAGCAGCTCGGAAGTACTAGCGGGAGTAAAGGAGCAGTTCTTC.

This rearrangement joins TRBV5-1 to TRBJ2-1; 9 nucleotides align to TRBD2. V trimming: 1 base; J trimming: 2 bases; junction bases outside the gene matches: 7. The CDR3 totals 17 residues. Germline V gives CDR1 SGHRS, CDR2 YFSETQ. The CDR3 nucleotides read TGCGCCAGCAGCTTGAATCCTGCGGGGGGGACCTACAATGAGCAGTTCTTC. Encoded protein: CASSLNPAGGTYNEQFF.

J is TRBJ1-1 and V is TRBV7-9; no definite D call. Germline loops: CDR1 SEHNR, CDR2 FQNEAQ (reference sequence). The V end lost 5 bases, the J end lost 1 base, and 8 bases lay between the germline ends. This CDR3 comprises 13 residues. The CDR3 reads CASSAQANTEAFF. Here the CDR3 DNA reads TGTGCCAGCAGCGCGCAGGCGAACACTGAAGCTTTCTTT.

The rearrangement joins TRBV5-1 to TRBJ2-3, with a weak D call TRBD1 (5 bases). This CDR3 is built from 13 residues. V gave up 1 base and J gave up 4 bases, with 7 bases separating them. The germline V gene encodes CDR1 SGHRS and CDR2 YFSETQ. The CDR3 nucleotides are TGCGCCAGCAGCTTGCAGGGTGCAGATACGCAGTATTTT. Translation: CASSLQGADTQYF.

V and J are TRBV5-5 and TRBJ1-1, with D unclear. Germline assignment: CDR1 SGHKS and CDR2 YYEKEE (reference sequence). The V end was cut by 1 base, the J end by 3 bases, with 4 bases between. The CDR3 has 12 residues. The chain's CDR3 is CASSLHYTEAFF. Written as DNA, the CDR3 is TGTGCCAGCAGCTTGCACTACACTGAAGCTTTCTTT.

The genes are TRBV2 and TRBJ1-4; 7 bases agree with TRBD1. The CDR3 consists of 14 residues. CDR1 and CDR2 (germline): SNHLY, FYNNEI. After removal of 6 bases from V and 4 bases from J, the junction contained 5 bases not matched to a gene. CDR3 bases: TGTGCCAGCAGGCCGGGACAGTTTAATGAAAAACTGTTTTTT. Encoded protein: CASRPGQFNEKLFF.

Turning to this clone: Other DNA variants within this sample encode the same CDR3. V and J are TRBV24-1 and TRBJ1-4, with 8 bases identical to TRBD1. This CDR3 has 15 amino acids. Germline assignment: CDR1 KGHDR and CDR2 SFDVKD. With V trimmed by 7 bases and J by 8 bases, 11 bases remained unmatched. The CDR3, as DNA: TGTGCCACCAGCGACCACGGACAGGGAAAAGAAAAACTGTTTTTT. Protein: CATSDHGQGKEKLFF.

The sample holds one count of this clone. The chain employs TRBV11-3 and TRBJ2-7; the match to TRBD2 covers 7 bases. The CDR3 extends over 12 amino acids. The germline gives CDR1 SGHNT, CDR2 YENEEA. CDR3 bases: TGTGCCAGCAGCATGAGCCGGGGGGAATCGTTCGTC. It specifies CASSMSRGESFV.

The genes are TRBV5-1 and TRBJ2-3; TRBD2 agrees at 7 bases. The CDR3 contains 14 residues. V trimming: 1 base; J trimming: 2 bases; junction bases outside the gene matches: 1. Germline lookup yields CDR1 SGHRS and CDR2 YFSETQ. As DNA, the CDR3 is TGCGCCAGCAGCTTGAGCGGGGTCACAGATACGCAGTATTTT. Translated, it gives CASSLSGVTDTQYF.

This chain joins TRBV5-1 and TRBJ2-7, with D perhaps given as TRBD1 or TRBD2 (5 bases each). This CDR3 has 15 amino acids. With 6 bases removed from V and 0 bases from J, the gap between germline ends came to 16 bases. In germline, CDR1 is SGHRS, CDR2 YFSETQ. In DNA, the CDR3 is TGCGCCAGCAACCAGGGAGTAGCGAGCTCCTACGAGCAGTACTTC. It yields the protein CASNQGVASSYEQYF.

The chain recombines TRBV30 with TRBJ1-3; no definite D call. Trimming removed 3 bases from V and 2 bases from J, with 2 bases in between. This CDR3 is 11 amino acids long. The V gene's germline CDR1 is GTSNPN and CDR2 SVGIG (reference sequence). CDR3 in DNA: TGTGCCTGGAGCCCTGGAAACACCATATATTTT. Its translation is CAWSPGNTIYF.

The chain couples TRBV19 to TRBJ2-2; no reliable D call. This CDR3 is 14 amino acids long. Trimming took off 0 bases at V and 4 bases at J, with 6 bases between the two ends. The germline gives CDR1 LNHDA, CDR2 SQIVND (reference sequence). The CDR3 coding sequence is TGTGCCAGTAGTATAGATACCACCACCGGGGAGCTGTTTTTT. The encoded protein is CASSIDTTTGELFF.